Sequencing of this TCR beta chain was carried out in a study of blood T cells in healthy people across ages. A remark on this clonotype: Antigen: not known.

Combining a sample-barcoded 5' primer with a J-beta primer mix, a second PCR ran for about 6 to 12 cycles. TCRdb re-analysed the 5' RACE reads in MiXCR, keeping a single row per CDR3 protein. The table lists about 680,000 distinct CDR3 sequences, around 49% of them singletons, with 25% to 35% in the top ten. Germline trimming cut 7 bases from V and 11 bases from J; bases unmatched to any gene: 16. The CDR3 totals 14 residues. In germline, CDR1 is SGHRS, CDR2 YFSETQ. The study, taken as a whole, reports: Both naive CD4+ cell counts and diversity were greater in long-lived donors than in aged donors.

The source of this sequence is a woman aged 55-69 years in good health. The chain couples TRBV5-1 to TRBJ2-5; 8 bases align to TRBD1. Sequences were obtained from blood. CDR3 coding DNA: TGCGCCAGCGGCGCCGGGACAGGAGGCAATGAGCAGTACTTC. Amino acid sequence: CASGAGTGGNEQYF.